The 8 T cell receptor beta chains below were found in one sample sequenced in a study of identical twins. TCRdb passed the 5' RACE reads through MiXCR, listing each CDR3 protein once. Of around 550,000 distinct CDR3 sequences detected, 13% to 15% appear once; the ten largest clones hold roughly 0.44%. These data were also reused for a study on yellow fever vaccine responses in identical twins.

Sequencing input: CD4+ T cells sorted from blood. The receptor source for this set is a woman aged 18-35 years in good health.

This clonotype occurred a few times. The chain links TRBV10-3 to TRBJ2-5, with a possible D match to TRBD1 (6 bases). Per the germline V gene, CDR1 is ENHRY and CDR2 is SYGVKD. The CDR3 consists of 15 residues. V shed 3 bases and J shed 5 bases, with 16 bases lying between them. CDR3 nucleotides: TGTGCCATCAGTGATAACAGGGTAGGAGCGGAGACCCAGTACTTC. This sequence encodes CAISDNRVGAETQYF.

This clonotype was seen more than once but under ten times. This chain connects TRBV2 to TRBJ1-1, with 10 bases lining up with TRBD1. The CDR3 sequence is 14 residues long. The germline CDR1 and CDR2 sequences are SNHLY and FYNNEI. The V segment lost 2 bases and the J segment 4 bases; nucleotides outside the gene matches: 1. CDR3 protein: CASSERTGGTEAFF. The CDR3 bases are TGTGCCAGCAGTGAACGGACAGGGGGCACTGAAGCTTTCTTT.

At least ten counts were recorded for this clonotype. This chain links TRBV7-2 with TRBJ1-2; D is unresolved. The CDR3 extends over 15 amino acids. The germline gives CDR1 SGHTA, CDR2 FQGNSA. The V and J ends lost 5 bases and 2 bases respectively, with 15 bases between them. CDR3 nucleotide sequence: TGTGCCAGCAGCCCTAGGGCACACACAAACTATGGCTACACCTTC. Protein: CASSPRAHTNYGYTF.

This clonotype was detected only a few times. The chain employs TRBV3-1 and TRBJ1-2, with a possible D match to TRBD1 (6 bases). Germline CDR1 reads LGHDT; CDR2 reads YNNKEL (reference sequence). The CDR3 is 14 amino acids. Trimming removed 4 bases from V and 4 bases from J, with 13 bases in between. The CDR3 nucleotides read TGTGCCAGCAGCCCCACGGGGGGCTTCTATGGCTACACCTTC. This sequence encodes CASSPTGGFYGYTF.

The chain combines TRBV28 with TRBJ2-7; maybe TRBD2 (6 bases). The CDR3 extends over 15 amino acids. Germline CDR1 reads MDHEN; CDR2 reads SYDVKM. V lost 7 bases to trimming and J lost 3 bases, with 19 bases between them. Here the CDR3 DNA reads TGTGCCAGCATCGTCGGTGGGCGGGAACTCTACGAGCAGTACTTC. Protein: CASIVGGRELYEQYF.

The CDR3 nucleotides are TGTGCCAGCAGCCATACGCGAGGGATAGCGGGTTTAAATGAGCAGTTCTTC. Encoded protein: CASSHTRGIAGLNEQFF. The chain links TRBV7-9 to TRBJ2-1; 7 bases line up with TRBD2. V lost 5 bases, J lost 7 bases, and 17 bases stayed unmatched. CDR1 is SEHNR and CDR2 is FQNEAQ in the germline V gene (reference sequence). The CDR3 spans 17 residues. Full variable domain (remainder filled in from reference TRBV7-9 and TRBJ2-1): DTGVSQNPRHKITKRGQNVTFRCDPISEHNRLYWYRQTLGQGPEFLTYFQNEAQLEKSRLLSDRFSAERPKGSFSTLEIQRTEQGDSAMYLCASSHTRGIAGLNEQFFGPGTRLTVL.

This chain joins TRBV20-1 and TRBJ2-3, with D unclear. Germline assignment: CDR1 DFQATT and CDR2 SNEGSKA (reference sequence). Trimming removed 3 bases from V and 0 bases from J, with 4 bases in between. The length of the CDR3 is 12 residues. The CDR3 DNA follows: TGCAGTGCTAGCCTTAGCACAGATACGCAGTATTTT. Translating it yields CSASLSTDTQYF.

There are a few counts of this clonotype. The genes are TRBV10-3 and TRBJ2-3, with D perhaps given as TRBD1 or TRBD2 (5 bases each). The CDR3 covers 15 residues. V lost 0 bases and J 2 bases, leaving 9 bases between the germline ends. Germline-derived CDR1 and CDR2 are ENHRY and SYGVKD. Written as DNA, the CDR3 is TGTGCCATCAGTGAGTCCGGGACCAACACAGATACGCAGTATTTT. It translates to CAISESGTNTDTQYF.